This T cell receptor (beta chain) was found in a study of cytomegalovirus exposure and HLA in healthy donors (dated by TCRdb to about 2017). Turning to the overall study: In an earlier analysis of 550 to 750 of the donors, approximately 260 Gb of sequence data and some 100 million unique TCR beta sequences from roughly 180 million T cells were reported. In addition to the first cohort of roughly 700 subjects, a separate validation cohort of approximately 110 different subjects was used. Donor age, sex, ethnicity and CMV serostatus were compiled together with the repertoire data. The study used immunosequencing to profile the T cell repertoires of under 700 subjects and linked those repertoires to cytomegalovirus serostatus. Rather than drawing on any new phenotypic data, the later analysis identified candidate immune exposures from TCR beta sequences and the way those sequences occurred across donors. A later analysis re-examined previously published TCR beta repertoires from 600 to 700 donors and added high-resolution HLA genotyping to investigate patterns of TCR occurrence. Class I and class II HLA loci were covered by the typing at four-digit resolution. The genetic ancestry cluster associated with self-reported Caucasian donors included roughly four fifths of the approximately 430 genotyped donors. To predict cytomegalovirus infection status, the study brought together high-throughput TCR immunosequencing, statistical association of individual TCRs with disease status, and machine learning. An early release that covered 640 HLA-typed donors contained approximately 300 gigabases of sequencing data and 65 million to 100 million unique TCR sequences. The study aimed to test whether signatures of past pathogen exposure could be identified by cataloging public T cell receptors. The number of donors typed differed by locus, with 629-630 for A, B, C, DRB1 and DQB1, around 520 for DQA1, 600 to 610 for DPA1, and approximately 470 for DPB1. Roughly five DR-DQ haplotypes were handled as single units for association and clustering because linkage in the cohort was strong. To decide whether each TCR beta V gene segment behaved as functional or pseudogenic, an earlier analysis of approximately 590 of the donors relied on high-throughput TCR beta sequencing. Among 300 to 500 genotyped donors of the cohort, an average of approximately 220,000 unique TCR beta nucleotide sequences was sequenced per donor, of which approximately 18% were non-productive. Every discovery cohort repertoire had been produced on one sequencing platform. In a later genetic analysis, genome-wide SNP genotypes for about three fifths of the 666 donors were used, and that subset was treated as a discovery cohort.

The paper's findings and limits, for the study overall: A cluster of highly shared sequence variants was judged likely to be a technical artifact of the sequencing pipeline. Only TCR beta chains were sequenced in this cohort, and the absence of alpha or paired-chain data limited detectable features. Immune exposure information for the cohort was limited to CMV serostatus. Linkage disequilibrium might explain the correlated functional status among segregating V segments, but an unknown experimental factor could not be ruled out. Because HLA typing was unavailable for some donors at each locus, only the typed subset was used in association tests. In a later analysis, several top co-occurrence clusters were reported to appear linked to parvovirus B19, influenza, CMV and Epstein-Barr virus. A total of around 150 TCR beta chains were listed by the study as associated with cytomegalovirus. Compared with the roughly 600-donor mean, donors in an Asian-associated ancestry cluster had fewer N-insertions in productive TCRs, according to a later genetic analysis. At a false discovery rate of 0.05, a later analysis linked 16,951 TCR beta sequences to specific HLA alleles. While some public TCRs were present in many individuals, most TCR sequences turned up only very rarely across donors. Roughly 17 rarely observed V segments, including chromosome 9 orphons, were excluded from the earlier analysis of approximately 500 of the donors because counts were too low. In a later analysis, the rate of TCR association differed among HLA loci, with DRB1 alleles having the most associated TCRs and HLA-C alleles having the fewest. The authors suggested that the approach could potentially be generalized to other disease states and immunological phenotypes. Some IMGT-functional V segments, including TRBV6-2 and TRBV6-3, could not be told apart with the 87-base-pair reads, so those segments were excluded. A further reported finding was that TCR beta sequences accurately predicted the HLA-A and HLA-B alleles for most subjects in the first cohort. In an earlier analysis of roughly 500 of the donors, most TCR beta V segments appeared in productive rearrangements about 87% or about 30% of the time, broadly matching IMGT annotations. A later genetic analysis associated a missense DCLRE1C variant with V-gene and J-gene trimming of TCR beta chains, and an independent cohort replicated the association. In vitro tests confirmed that three of the cytomegalovirus-associated TCR beta chains recognize cytomegalovirus antigens. Strong co-occurrence of HLA alleles, especially DR and DQ, made assigning TCR associations to individual alleles difficult. A later analysis found that HLA-associated TCR beta chains were more clonally expanded and had lower generation probabilities than equally common non-associated chains. Presence/absence analyses assumed roughly uniform sequencing depth across donors, an assumption that may not hold. The classifier was reported to diagnose cytomegalovirus status with high specificity and sensitivity in both the original and validation cohorts. According to a later analysis, most CMV-associated TCR beta chains appeared to be HLA-restricted, and the HLA associations seemed to be driven largely by CMV exposure.

Concerning this clone: No cognate antigen has been identified for it. Base qualities were left out, and no much larger clone turns up one base away.

Libraries came from the immunoSEQ multiplex PCR assay. For the multiplex PCR, a mixture combining 60 forward primers for TCR Vbeta segments and 13 reverse primers for TCR Jbeta segments was used. The CDR3 region of rearranged TCR beta genes was amplified from genomic DNA by a multiplex PCR assay. On the Illumina HiSeq System, the amplified TCR beta libraries were sequenced as 87-base-pair reads. The paper's processing steps were these. A later analysis counted 75 million to 100 million unique TCR beta chains across the 700 or so repertoires, and approximately 11 million of these chains were shared by at least two donors. A nearest-neighbor algorithm error-corrected the raw reads and collapsed the reads into unique sequences, merging closely related sequences to remove PCR and sequencing errors. Alignment of CDR3 sequences to IMGT reference sequences was used to assign V, D and J gene segments. For a sequence to be retained, at least a six-nucleotide match to both a V gene segment and a J gene segment was required. Rearrangements were classified as productive when the CDR3 lacked stop codons and remained in frame with V and J, and all other rearrangements were classified as non-productive. Following IMGT convention, CDR3 was defined as the stretch from the second conserved V-encoded cysteine to the conserved J-encoded phenylalanine. The earlier analysis of about 570 of the donors excluded any sequence lacking an unambiguous match to a single V gene segment. In an earlier analysis of 587 of the donors, V segments were called functional above 56.7% productive rearrangements and were called segregating when the between-donor standard deviation exceeded 5%. To diagnose cytomegalovirus status from the catalog of TCR beta chain sequences, a statistical classification framework was built. V and J gene assignment, in a later analysis, came from comparing TCR nucleotide sequences with IMGT/GENE-DB human TR gene sequences. The TCRdist pipeline was used in a later analysis to assign CDR3 sequences and most-parsimonious VDJ recombination scenarios. In a later analysis, each TCR beta chain was defined by its CDR3 amino acid sequence together with its V-gene family, and reads lacking a unique V-gene family were excluded. As a way to deal with suspected cross-contamination and a sequencing artifact, a later analysis dropped 450 to 700 nucleotide sequences that were highly shared and had low generation probability. In a later analysis, a clonal expansion index was calculated for each public chain from normalized within-repertoire ranks of inferred template counts. In a later analysis, generation probabilities were computed with a VDJ recombination model fitted to out-of-frame rearrangements, and the resulting probabilities were checked against IGoR. In a later analysis, hypergeometric tests were used to score TCR-TCR, TCR-HLA and TCR-CMV co-occurrence, with a repertoire-size bias correction applied to TCR pairs. In a later analysis, false discovery rates were estimated by permuting HLA or CMV assignments 20 times. In a later analysis, co-occurring TCRs were grouped with DBSCAN, and TCRdist sequence similarity was added when clustering was performed within HLA-allele-positive subsets. For co-occurrence clustering, repertoires with fewer than 30,000 or more than 120,000 public chains were excluded, along with four or five repertoires with anomalous nucleotide sharing. TCRdb re-hosts the immuneACCESS table, in-frame sequences only. Its copies lack some clones; in the studies checked, an unresolved V gene accounts for under half of them, and the cause for the rest is not known. The V and J calls and clone size come from that table; D and trimming were worked out from the DNA. The sample table lists around 120,000 clones, 75% to 90% of them with a count of one. The top ten constitute under 3% of the sample.

The cohort comprised 550 to 700 healthy bone marrow donors. At the time of sampling, all cohort members were nominally healthy, though unrecorded immune exposures were likely present. The donor tested CMV seronegative and was one of the 352 seronegative cohort members. Each donor provided a peripheral blood sample, and peripheral blood mononuclear cells were used for TCR beta sequencing. Genomic DNA extraction from the blood cell samples was performed with the Qiagen DNeasy Blood Extraction Kit. The cysteine opens and the phenylalanine closes a CDR3 of 15 amino acids. CDR3 DNA only is kept here, 45 bases in frame from base 1. Based on the germline V gene (reference sequence), the CDR1 and CDR2 sequences are LNHDA and SQIVND. V and J are truncated by 0 bases and 0 bases respectively, leaving an intervening sequence of 9 bases.

The chain is encoded by TRBV19 joined to TRBJ2-7, with an unclear D gene assignment. The TCR comes from a man aged 25 to 40 in good health and CMV-seronegative. Sequenced input: PBMCs. The DNA is as follows: TGTGCCAGTAGTATAGATATTAAGAGCTCCTACGAGCAGTACTTC. Its protein product is CASSIDIKSSYEQYF.